This is a list of T cell receptor beta chains from one sample in a study of OX40 agonist ivuxolimab in advanced cancers. The protocol was immunoSEQ multiplex PCR, while the TCRdb copy is restricted to in-frame clones and leaves out a portion. Altogether approximately 72,000 clones are present, just over 85% being singletons, with the ten largest covering 0.86%. Sequenced material: CD4+ or CD8+ T cells sorted from blood, taken in a trial of the OX40 agonist ivuxolimab. All receptors derive from an adult with an advanced solid tumor such as melanoma, head and neck, liver or kidney cancer. Both conserved end residues are part of each CDR3. Fields, in order: CDR3 length, V gene, J gene, clone size, D gene, CDR3 DNA, CDR3 protein. A D gene is named only where the DNA matches it firmly. The size of a clone is reported for some rows only, either as once, few or many, or as a class for expanded clones.

14	TRBV28	TRBJ1-2	-	-	TGTGCCAGCAGTTTGGGGGGAGGGGCGGATGGCTACACCTTC	CASSLGGGADGYTF
14	TRBV28	TRBJ1-5	-	TRBD1	TGTGCCAGCACCAGGGACAGTCTCAATCAGCCCCAGCATTTT	CASTRDSLNQPQHF
16	TRBV5-5	TRBJ1-4	-	TRBD1	TGTGCCAGCAGCTCGGGCACCGGACAGGGTTACGAAAAACTGTTTTTT	CASSSGTGQGYEKLFF
13	TRBV10-2	TRBJ1-5	few	TRBD1	TGCGCCAGCGGGACAGGTTTGAATCAGCCCCAGCATTTT	CASGTGLNQPQHF
13	TRBV5-4	TRBJ1-2	-	-	TGTGCCAGCAGCTCGGGATTGACAGATGGCTACACCTTC	CASSSGLTDGYTF
15	TRBV5-4	TRBJ2-1	-	TRBD2	TGTGCCAGCAGCCCGACTAGCGGGGGGCACAATGAGCAGTTCTTC	CASSPTSGGHNEQFF
15	TRBV27	TRBJ1-1	once	-	TGTGCCAGCAGTCATTTGGGGAGAGAGAACACTGAAGCTTTCTTT	CASSHLGRENTEAFF
14	TRBV10-3	TRBJ2-1	-	-	TGTGCCATCAGTGGGACAGCGGGATACAATGAGCAGTTCTTC	CAISGTAGYNEQFF
15	TRBV15	TRBJ1-2	few	-	TGTGCCACCAGCAGAGATGCCCGCCCAGGGGAAGGCTACACCTTC	CATSRDARPGEGYTF
14	TRBV6-5	TRBJ1-5	-	-	TGTGCCAGCAAAGCCTCAACGAGCAATCAGCCCCAGCATTTT	CASKASTSNQPQHF
13	TRBV6-1	TRBJ2-5	once	TRBD1	TGTGCCAGCAGACCACAGGGGGAAGGGACCCAGTACTTC	CASRPQGEGTQYF
15	TRBV2	TRBJ2-2	-	-	TGTGCCAGCAGTGAAGAAGTTGTCGCTGCCGGGGAGCTGTTTTTT	CASSEEVVAAGELFF
17	TRBV15	TRBJ2-1	-	-	TGTGCCACCAGCAGAGAAGGGCGGGCTATCTCCTACAATGAGCAGTTCTTC	CATSREGRAISYNEQFF
15	TRBV9	TRBJ2-3	few	TRBD2	TGTGCCAGCAGCGCCGGACTAGGGGAAACAGATACGCAGTATTTT	CASSAGLGETDTQYF
14	TRBV7-2	TRBJ1-5	-	TRBD1	TGTGCCAGCAGCGGACAGGTAGGGAATCAGCCCCAGCATTTT	CASSGQVGNQPQHF
15	TRBV15	TRBJ2-2	once	-	TGTGCCACCAGCAGAGACGGGGGGCCGGTCGGGGAGCTGTTTTTT	CATSRDGGPVGELFF
17	TRBV5-1	TRBJ2-1	-	TRBD2	TGCGCCAGCAGCCTTCTTGGCGGCGGGAGTTCCTACAATGAGCAGTTCTTC	CASSLLGGGSSYNEQFF
14	TRBV6-5	TRBJ2-3	-	TRBD1	TGTGCCAGCAGCCGGACAGGGGGTACAGATACGCAGTATTTT	CASSRTGGTDTQYF
15	TRBV15	TRBJ1-3	once	-	TGTGCCACCCGACCCCCCGGTGACTCGGGAAACACCATATATTTT	CATRPPGDSGNTIYF
15	TRBV4-1	TRBJ2-7	-	-	TGCGCCAGCAGCCAACTCTTCACAGTAGCCTACGAGCAGTACTTC	CASSQLFTVAYEQYF
16	TRBV30	TRBJ2-2	-	-	TGTGCCCGGAGCCGGACCCGGGGCTCAGGGACCGGGGAGCTGTTTTTT	CARSRTRGSGTGELFF
15	TRBV7-9	TRBJ2-3	-	-	TGTGCCAGCAGAATCCGGGACACTAGCACAGATACGCAGTATTTT	CASRIRDTSTDTQYF
11	TRBV11-2	TRBJ1-1	-	-	TGTGCCAGCAGTCTGCAAACTGAAGCTTTCTTT	CASSLQTEAFF